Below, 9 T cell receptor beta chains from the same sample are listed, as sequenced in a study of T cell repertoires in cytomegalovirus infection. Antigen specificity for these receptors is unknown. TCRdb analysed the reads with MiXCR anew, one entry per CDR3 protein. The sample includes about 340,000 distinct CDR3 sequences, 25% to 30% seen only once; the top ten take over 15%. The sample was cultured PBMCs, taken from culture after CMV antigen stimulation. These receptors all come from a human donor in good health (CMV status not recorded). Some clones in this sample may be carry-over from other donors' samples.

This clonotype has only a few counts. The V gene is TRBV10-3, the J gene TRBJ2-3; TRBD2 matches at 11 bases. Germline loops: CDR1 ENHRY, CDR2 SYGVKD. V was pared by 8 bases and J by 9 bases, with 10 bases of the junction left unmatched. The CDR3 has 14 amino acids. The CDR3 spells CAIGQLAGALTQYF. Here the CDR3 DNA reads TGTGCCATCGGTCAACTAGCGGGAGCCCTAACGCAGTATTTT.

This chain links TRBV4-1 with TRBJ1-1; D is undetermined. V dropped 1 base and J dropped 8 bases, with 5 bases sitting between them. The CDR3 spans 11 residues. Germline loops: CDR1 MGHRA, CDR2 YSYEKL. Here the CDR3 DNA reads TGCGCCAGCAGCCAAGCGCGGGAAGCTTTCTTT. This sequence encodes CASSQAREAFF.

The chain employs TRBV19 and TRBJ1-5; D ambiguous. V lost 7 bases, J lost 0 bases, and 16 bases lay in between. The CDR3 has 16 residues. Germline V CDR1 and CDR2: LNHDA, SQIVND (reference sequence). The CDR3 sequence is CASTQEGAVSNQPQHF. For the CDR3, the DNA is TGTGCCAGTACTCAAGAAGGAGCTGTTAGCAATCAGCCCCAGCATTTT.

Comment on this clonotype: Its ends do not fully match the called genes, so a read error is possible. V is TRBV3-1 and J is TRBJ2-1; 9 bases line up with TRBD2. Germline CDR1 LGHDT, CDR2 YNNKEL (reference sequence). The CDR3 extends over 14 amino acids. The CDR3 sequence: CASSPAAGGNEQSF. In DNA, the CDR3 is TGTGCCAGCAGCCCAGCAGCGGGAGGTAATGAGCAGTCCTTC.

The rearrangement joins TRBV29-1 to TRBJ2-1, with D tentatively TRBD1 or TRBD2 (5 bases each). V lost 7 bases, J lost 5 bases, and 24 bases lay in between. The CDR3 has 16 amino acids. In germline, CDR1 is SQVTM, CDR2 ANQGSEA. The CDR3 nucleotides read TGCAGCGCTGATGGTGGGGTGGACGGGGACGACAATGAGCAGTTCTTC. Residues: CSADGGVDGDDNEQFF.

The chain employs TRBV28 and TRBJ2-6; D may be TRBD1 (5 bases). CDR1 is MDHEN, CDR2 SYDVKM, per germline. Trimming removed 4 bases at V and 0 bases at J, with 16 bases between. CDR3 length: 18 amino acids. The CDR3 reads CASSYKQAYYSGANVLTF. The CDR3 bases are TGTGCCAGCAGTTACAAACAGGCCTATTACTCTGGGGCCAACGTCCTGACTTTC.

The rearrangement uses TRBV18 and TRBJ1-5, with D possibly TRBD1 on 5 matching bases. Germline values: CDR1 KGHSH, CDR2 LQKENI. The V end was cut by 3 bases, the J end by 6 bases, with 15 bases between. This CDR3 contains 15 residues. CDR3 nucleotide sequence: TGTGCCAGCTCACCTCAACCAGGGAAGGTTCAGCCCCAGCATTTT. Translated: CASSPQPGKVQPQHF.

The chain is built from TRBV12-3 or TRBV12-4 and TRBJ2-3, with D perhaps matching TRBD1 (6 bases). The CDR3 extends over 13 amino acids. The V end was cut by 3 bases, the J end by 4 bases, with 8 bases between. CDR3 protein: CASSFGGPDTQYF. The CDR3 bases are TGTGCCAGCAGTTTTGGGGGCCCAGATACGCAGTATTTT.

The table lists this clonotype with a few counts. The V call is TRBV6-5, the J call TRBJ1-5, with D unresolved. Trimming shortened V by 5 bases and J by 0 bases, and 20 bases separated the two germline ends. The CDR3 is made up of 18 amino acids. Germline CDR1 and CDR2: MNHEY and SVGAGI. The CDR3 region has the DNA TGTGCCAGCAGTACCAATCATCCCGGGAGTTATAGCAATCAGCCCCAGCATTTT. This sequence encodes CASSTNHPGSYSNQPQHF.